This T cell receptor beta chain comes out of a study of cytomegalovirus exposure and HLA in healthy donors. The table lists this clone with a count of one. Antigen unknown. PCR primers comprised 60 Vbeta and 13 Jbeta primers. Clones were sequenced by immunoSEQ multiplex PCR, and TCRdb holds only the in-frame ones, with some missing. The table lists some 80,000 clones, more than 60% of them singletons. Whole-study findings and limits: Confirmation in vitro established that a few CMV-associated chains were specific for CMV antigens. Likely technical artifact: a cluster of highly shared sequence variants. Associated with cytomegalovirus, according to the listing, were some 180 TCR beta chains.

The CDR3 runs 15 residues. Germline assignment: CDR1 MNHEY and CDR2 SMNVEV (reference sequence). With V trimmed by 6 bases and J by 1 base, 6 bases remained unmatched. V and J are TRBV27 and TRBJ2-7; 10 nucleotides match TRBD1. The receptor's source is a human donor in good health. The sample taken for sequencing was PBMCs. CDR3 coding DNA: TGTGCCAGCAGCAGGGACAGGGGCCTTTCCTACGAGCAGTACTTC. Its protein is CASSRDRGLSYEQYF.